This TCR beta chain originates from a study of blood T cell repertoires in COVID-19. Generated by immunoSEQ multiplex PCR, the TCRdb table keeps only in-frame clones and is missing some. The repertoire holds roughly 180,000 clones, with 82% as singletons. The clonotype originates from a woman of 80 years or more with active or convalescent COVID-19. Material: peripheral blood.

CDR3 sequence: CASSIGRTTDTQYF. In DNA form, the CDR3 reads TGCGCCAGCAGTATCGGGAGGACCACAGATACGCAGTATTTT. The chain has TRBV5-1 and TRBJ2-3, with 7 bases lining up with TRBD2. Germline CDR1 is SGHRS and CDR2 is YFSETQ. V was clipped by 5 bases and J by 2 bases; unmatched bases: 5. CDR3 size: 14 residues.